The entry below gives a single T cell receptor (beta chain) sequence along with its context. The data were obtained in a study of blood T cell repertoires in COVID-19. Sequenced by immunoSEQ multiplex PCR; TCRdb stores in-frame clones only, minus some. In the table there are fewer than 180,000 clones, 65% to 90% of which are singletons. Germline V gives CDR1 SEHNR, CDR2 FQNEAQ (reference sequence). Trimming cost V 5 bases and J 3 bases; bases outside gene matches: 6. CDR3 length: 17 amino acids. The sample comprised peripheral blood. The sequence was collected from a man aged 65 to 79 with acute or convalescent COVID-19. The chain joins TRBV7-9 to TRBJ2-1; 14 nucleotides agree with TRBD2. The CDR3 coding sequence is TGTGCCAGCAGCCCGACTAGCGGGAGGGGTAACTACAATGAGCAGTTCTTC. Amino acids: CASSPTSGRGNYNEQFF.